The 16 T cell receptor beta chains given below trace back to one sample, sequenced in a study of T cells after yellow fever vaccination. TCRdb passed the 5' RACE reads through MiXCR, listing each CDR3 protein once. The sample includes some 420,000 distinct CDR3 sequences, roughly a sixth seen only once; the top ten take roughly a sixth. Specimen: PBMCs, collected before the yellow fever booster vaccination. The origin of the receptors is a man younger than 35 who received the YFV17D yellow fever vaccine.

This clonotype appeared a few times. The V gene is TRBV6-1, the J gene TRBJ2-3; D may be TRBD1 or TRBD2 (5 bases each). Germline V lookup: CDR1 MNHNS, CDR2 SASEGT. Trimming took 2 bases from V and 0 from J, leaving 12 bases between them. The CDR3 contains 16 residues. The CDR3 region has the DNA TGTGCCAGCAGTGAACGGGGCGATCCTAGCACAGATACGCAGTATTTT. Translating it yields CASSERGDPSTDTQYF.

This clonotype came up a few times. Written as DNA, the CDR3 is TGCGCCAGCAGCCTCCACGGAAGCAATCAGCCCCAGCATTTT. It specifies CASSLHGSNQPQHF. V is TRBV4-1 and J is TRBJ1-5, with D uncertain. CDR1 MGHRA and CDR2 YSYEKL come from the germline V gene. CDR3 length equals 14 residues. Trimming left V 4 bases short and J 1 base short, with 8 bases between.

The V call is TRBV7-2, the J call TRBJ1-3, with D unresolved. Germline lookup yields CDR1 SGHTA and CDR2 FQGNSA. This CDR3 comprises 15 residues. The V and J ends lost 2 bases and 0 bases respectively, with 8 bases between them. The DNA of the CDR3 is TGTGCCAGCAGCTTATCACGGCCCTCTGGAAACACCATATATTTT. This sequence encodes CASSLSRPSGNTIYF.

The sample holds a few counts of this clonotype. The chain links TRBV28 to TRBJ1-2; D might be TRBD1 (5 bases). V lost 2 bases and J lost 2, with 9 bases in between. The CDR3 runs to 14 residues. Per the germline V gene, CDR1 is MDHEN and CDR2 is SYDVKM. CDR3 in DNA: TGTGCCAGCAGTTTACCTGGGGGGAACTATGGCTACACCTTC. Amino acid sequence: CASSLPGGNYGYTF.

A few counts support this clonotype. The CDR3 nucleotides are TGCAGTGCTAGAGATGGGATACAGATTAGCAATCAGCCCCAGCATTTT. It translates to CSARDGIQISNQPQHF. The V call is TRBV20-1, the J call TRBJ1-5; D not certain. The V end was cut by 0 bases, the J end by 0 bases, with 12 bases between. The CDR3 runs 16 residues. Looked up from germline, CDR1 is DFQATT and CDR2 is SNEGSKA (reference sequence).

The chain carries TRBV19 and TRBJ1-1, with a weak D call TRBD1 (5 bases). Germline CDR1 reads LNHDA; CDR2 reads SQIVND (reference sequence). This CDR3 has 16 residues. V dropped 7 bases and J dropped 1 base, with 19 bases sitting between them. DNA for the CDR3: TGTGCCAGTAAAAGACAGTCCTTAATTAGGAACACTGAAGCTTTCTTT. It encodes CASKRQSLIRNTEAFF. Full variable domain (outside the CDR3, taken from reference TRBV19 and TRBJ1-1): DGGITQSPKYLFRKEGQNVTLSCEQNLNHDAMYWYRQDPGQGLRLIYYSQIVNDFQKGDIAEGYSVSREKKESFPLTVTSAQKNPTAFYLCASKRQSLIRNTEAFFGQGTRLTVV.

This clonotype showed up many times. This chain joins TRBV5-1 and TRBJ2-3; 10 nucleotides line up with TRBD2. Germline lookup yields CDR1 SGHRS and CDR2 YFSETQ. The CDR3 runs to 13 residues. V lost 5 bases and J lost 3; bases outside the gene matches: 0. CDR3 DNA: TGCGCCAGCAGACTAGCGGGGACAGATACGCAGTATTTT. It encodes CASRLAGTDTQYF.

The chain employs TRBV2 and TRBJ1-6; D is ambiguous. The length of the CDR3 is 13 residues. The germline gives CDR1 SNHLY, CDR2 FYNNEI. Trimming took off 5 bases at V and 8 bases at J, with 10 bases between the two ends. CDR3 coding DNA: TGTGCCAGCAGTAAGCCCCCTTATTCACCCCTCCACTTT. As protein: CASSKPPYSPLHF.

This chain connects TRBV7-2 to TRBJ1-2; no clear D gene. The CDR3 has 13 amino acids. CDR1 and CDR2 (germline): SGHTA, FQGNSA. V was clipped by 3 bases and J by 3 bases, with 8 bases between them. The CDR3 nucleotides are TGTGCCAGCAGCTTCCTAACTTACTATGGCTACACCTTC. Residues: CASSFLTYYGYTF.

V usage is TRBV7-2 and J usage is TRBJ2-1; 8 bases map to TRBD1. Germline CDR1 and CDR2: SGHTA and FQGNSA. CDR3 length: 14 amino acids. The V segment lost 3 bases and the J segment 4 bases; nucleotides outside the gene matches: 2. The CDR3 spells CASSFDRGYNEQFF. In nucleotides, the CDR3 is TGTGCCAGCAGCTTTGACAGGGGTTACAATGAGCAGTTCTTC.

V is TRBV11-2 and J is TRBJ2-5; no reliable D call. Per germline, CDR1 SGHAT and CDR2 FQNNGV. CDR3 length: 13 residues. The ends were cut back, 3 bases at V and 0 bases at J, with 5 bases in the middle. Written as DNA, the CDR3 is TGTGCCAGCAGCTTCCAGTACCAAGAGACCCAGTACTTC. Translated: CASSFQYQETQYF.

This clonotype was seen many times. A read error may account for a junction end that differs from germline. The V and J genes are TRBV7-4 and TRBJ1-2; D ambiguous. Per germline, CDR1 SGHVT and CDR2 SQSDAQ. There are 14 residues in the CDR3. CDR3 nucleotides: TGTGCCAGCATCTTAGGCGGCTACTCCCCCGACTACACCTTC. This sequence encodes CASILGGYSPDYTF.

This clonotype has more than one count but fewer than ten. The gene calls are TRBV23-1 and TRBJ2-7; D is unresolved. TRBV23-1 counts as an open reading frame of uncertain function. V lost 4 bases to trimming and J lost 6 bases, with 16 bases between them. The CDR3 sequence is 14 residues long. The CDR3 protein is CASSPTARRGEQYF. CDR3 coding DNA: TGCGCCAGCAGTCCGACGGCCAGACGAGGCGAGCAGTACTTC.

This clonotype was counted only a few times. This chain links TRBV10-3 with TRBJ1-2, with 8 bases lining up with TRBD1. Germline assignment: CDR1 ENHRY and CDR2 SYGVKD. The V segment lost 6 bases and the J segment 2 bases; nucleotides outside the gene matches: 5. The CDR3 is made up of 14 amino acids. CDR3 nucleotides: TGTGCCATCAGCAGGACAGGGACCAACTATGGCTACACCTTC. Protein sequence: CAISRTGTNYGYTF.

There are a few counts of this clonotype. The chain recombines TRBV4-2 with TRBJ2-7; TRBD1 might be the D (6 bases). This CDR3 is 15 amino acids long. The germline V gene has CDR1 LGHNA and CDR2 YNFKEQ. V was shortened by 0 bases and J by 2 bases, with 11 bases between the two germline ends. The chain's CDR3 is CASSQDGQMAYEQYF. DNA for the CDR3: TGTGCCAGCAGCCAAGACGGACAGATGGCCTACGAGCAGTACTTC.

This chain connects TRBV5-1 to TRBJ2-2, with D tentatively TRBD1 or TRBD2 (5 bases each). Germline CDR1 is SGHRS and CDR2 is YFSETQ. Trimming shortened V by 7 bases and J by 2 bases, and 9 bases separated the two germline ends. The CDR3 totals 13 residues. The chain's CDR3 is CASGGVNTGELFF. The CDR3 bases are TGCGCCAGCGGGGGTGTAAACACCGGGGAGCTGTTTTTT.